The source of this TCR beta chain is a study of T cell repertoires in cytomegalovirus infection (dated by TCRdb to between 2018 and 2021). For the wider study: Alongside well-studied HLA-B-restricted epitopes, the peptide stimulations were aimed at recently identified HLA-C-restricted CMV epitopes, whose presentation resists viral immunomodulation. Because public TCR beta signatures pointed to carriage of CMV infection together with the matching HLA type, the HLA type of each donor mattered for the analysis. Study-wide conclusions, independent of this receptor: In both this cohort and an independent cohort of 350 to 400 donors, the cumulative frequency of public TCR beta family members distinguished carriers of CMV infection plus the relevant HLA type. In the ex vivo response, HLA-C-restricted CMV-specific TCR beta clonotypes were dominant, and in two of eight donors the single most frequent clonotype came from this HLA-C-restricted group.

As regards this clonotype: Its antigen is not yet known. Nothing much larger sits one base from this clone, and base qualities are not available.

Sequencing took place on an Illumina HiSeq 1500. In TCRdb, the public reads were trimmed at Q25 with fastp and aligned with MiXCR, with productive beta chains retained. Rows are combined by CDR3 protein, so each entry shows the most common genes and DNA. This sample lists approximately 65,000 distinct CDR3 sequences; around 21% were detected once. Clones ranked in the top ten supply over 65% of the sample. Interpreted using the paper, the treatment or condition label stands for: in vitro stimulation with specific CMV peptide epitopes to enrich CMV-specific T cells. From its cysteine to its phenylalanine, the CDR3 spans 14 amino acids. Only the CDR3 region is kept as DNA, spanning 42 bases read in frame from base 1. V trim: 5 bases; J trim: 6 bases; unmatched bases: 6. CDR1 and CDR2 are read off the germline V gene as SGHTA and FQGNSA.

The TCR was taken from a human donor in good health (CMV status not recorded). Some clones in this sample may be carry-over from other donors' samples. The sequence links TRBV7-2 to TRBJ2-5; 10 bases in the junction line up with TRBD1. The material was CD8+ T cells from cultured PBMCs, obtained from culture after CMV antigen stimulation. The CDR3 protein sequence reads: CASSPGQGRKTQYF. The DNA sequence follows: TGTGCCAGCAGCCCGGGACAGGGGCGGAAGACCCAGTACTTC.